This TCR beta chain appears in the sequencing data of a study of glioma-infiltrating T cells. Study-wide points: Non-neoplastic patients had below-expected tissue-blood divergence, while all gliomas exceeded expectation.

This clonotype was recorded many times. Its antigen is currently unknown. The iRepertoire nested amplicon-rescue multiplex PCR amplified TCR alpha and beta CDR3s from RNA. Tissue mRNA or PBMC total RNA, roughly 95-400 ng, went into one-step reverse transcription and amplification. Each CDR3 protein gets one entry after TCRdb re-called the multiplex PCR reads with MiXCR. The sample carries 150,000 to 200,000 distinct CDR3 sequences, more than 35% recorded once. Trimming removed 3 bases at V and 4 bases at J, with 8 bases between. The V gene's germline CDR1 is MDHEN and CDR2 SYDVKM. CDR3 length equals 13 residues.

This TCR was recovered from a human donor with low-grade glioma or glioblastoma, undergoing nonglioma brain surgery, or in good health (not recorded which). Material: glioma tissue, nonneoplastic brain tissue, or PBMCs (not recorded which). The gene calls are TRBV28 and TRBJ2-3; D is ambiguous. CDR3 in DNA: TGTGCCAGCAGTTTTTATTCACCAGATACGCAGTATTTT. This translates into CASSFYSPDTQYF.